This TCR beta chain was sequenced during a study of beta chain features in type 1 diabetes. Findings and limits, study-wide: In all four CD4+ subsets, TCRB CDR3 length was significantly, moderately reduced in type 1 diabetes.

This clone was observed many times. Its cognate antigen is unknown. CDR1 is SQVTM, CDR2 ANQGSEA, per germline. The CDR3 sequence is 12 residues long. Trimming stripped 4 bases from V and 6 bases from J, with 10 bases between. Reverse transcribing all isolated RNA meant expressed TCRB transcripts were sequenced. Method: immunoSEQ multiplex PCR; TCRdb's copy keeps in-frame clones and lacks some. The sample records some 150,000 clones, 10% being singletons. This chain joins TRBV29-1 and TRBJ1-5, with D possibly TRBD1 on 6 matching bases. Material for sequencing was naive CD4+ T cells from blood. The clonotype comes from a man younger than 30 in good health. CDR3 protein: CSVAGVGQPQHF. CDR3 nucleotide sequence: TGCAGCGTTGCAGGGGTTGGTCAGCCCCAGCATTTT. Full variable domain (outside the CDR3, taken from reference TRBV29-1 and TRBJ1-5): SAVISQKPSRDICQRGTSLTIQCQVDSQVTMMFWYRQQPGQSLTLIATANQGSEATYESGFVIDKFPISRPNLTFSTLTVSNMSPEDSSIYLCSVAGVGQPQHFGDGTRLSIL.